This T cell receptor beta chain was sequenced in a study of shared clonotypes between healthy human individuals. Study observations and caveats: Naive subsets, compared against memory subsets, generally had larger estimated richness values. Clonotypes shared by all four donors outscored non-shared clonotypes in generation probability.

Clones were sequenced by immunoSEQ multiplex PCR, and TCRdb holds only the in-frame ones, with some missing. The table records fewer than 2.5 million clones, over 85% of them present only once. Trimming stripped 1 base from V and 5 bases from J, with 14 bases between. Germline V gene sequence: CDR1 GTSNPN, CDR2 SVGIG (reference sequence). CDR3 length equals 14 residues. As for this clone: Antigen specificity is unknown.

The chain combines TRBV30 with TRBJ2-5; D unclear. The sequence was obtained from a man aged 18 to 30 in good health. Some clones in this sample may be carry-over from other donors' samples. The sequenced material came from naive CD4+ T cells from PBMCs. Subset indicated: CD45RA+ positively selected. For the CDR3, the DNA is TGTGCCTGGAGTGGTACTCTCCGGCTGGAGACCCAGTACTTC. Protein product: CAWSGTLRLETQYF.